The 4 T cell receptor beta chains in this list originate from one sample, sequenced in a study of neurological immune-mediated disorders. Each CDR3 protein is one row after TCRdb ran MiXCR on the 5' RACE reads. The sample records about 50,000 distinct CDR3 sequences, approximately 17% being singletons. Sequenced: PBMCs. The receptors were gathered from a man aged 55 to 70 in good health.

This clonotype was found many times. This chain links TRBV27 with TRBJ1-1; tentative D call: TRBD1 (5 bases). The CDR3 length is 13 residues. From germline, CDR1 is MNHEY and CDR2 SMNVEV (reference sequence). Between the trimmed V and J ends, which lost 4 bases and 4 bases, there was a span of 10 bases. The CDR3 DNA reads as TGTGCCAGCAGTTGGGGGACGTCCACTGAAGCTTTCTTT. Its protein is CASSWGTSTEAFF.

There are many counts of this clonotype. The V call is TRBV20-1, the J call TRBJ2-1; 12 bases match TRBD2. V dropped 3 bases and J dropped 2; count of bases not matched to a gene: 5. The CDR3 runs 16 residues. Germline V lookup: CDR1 DFQATT, CDR2 SNEGSKA (reference sequence). The CDR3 DNA follows: TGCAGTGCTAGGCGGACTAGCGGGATGACCTACAATGAGCAGTTCTTC. Translating it yields CSARRTSGMTYNEQFF.

The table lists this clonotype with a few counts. DNA of the CDR3: TGTGCCAGCAGCTTATCCTCAGCGGGAGCTCGAGAGCAGTTCTTC. Translation gives CASSLSSAGAREQFF. The chain links TRBV7-6 to TRBJ2-1, with TRBD2 matching over 8 bases. J lost 10 bases, V lost 2 bases, and 10 bases had no gene match. Germline V gives CDR1 SGHVS, CDR2 FNYEAQ. This CDR3 has 15 residues. The full variable domain, with the rest looked up from reference TRBV7-6 and TRBJ2-1, is GAGVSQSPRYKVTKRGQDVALRCDPISGHVSLYWYRQALGQGPEFLTYFNYEAQQDKSGLPNDRFSAERPEGSISTLTIQRTEQRDSAMYRCASSLSSAGAREQFFGPGTRLTVL.

This clonotype appeared many times. This chain connects TRBV24-1 to TRBJ2-7; the D is unclear. CDR3 length equals 14 residues. Trimming shortened V by 9 bases and J by 2 bases, and 16 bases separated the two germline ends. In germline, CDR1 is KGHDR, CDR2 SFDVKD. The CDR3 sequence is CATSRTTDPYEQYF. CDR3 nucleotide sequence: TGTGCCACCTCACGGACGACCGATCCCTACGAGCAGTACTTC.